This is a list of T cell receptor beta chains from one sample in a study of neurological immune-mediated disorders. TCRdb redid the calling of the 5' RACE reads with MiXCR, one entry per CDR3 protein. The sample lists tens of thousands of distinct CDR3 sequences, 14% seen once, with 6% to 7% in the top ten. Sequencing was done on a sample of PBMCs. The receptors shown here come from a woman aged 45-65 years in good health. The CDR3 runs from the conserved cysteine through the conserved F or W. Size is stated for part of the rows, as once, few or many counts, or as a class when the clone is expanded.

V	J	size	CDR3
TRBV7-2	TRBJ2-7	many	CASRPGGTSGTYEQYF
TRBV19	TRBJ1-3	.	CASSIAGNTIYF
TRBV12-3/TRBV12-4	TRBJ1-1	many	CASGYDRGTEAFF
TRBV7-9	TRBJ2-2	many	CASSLDRGTGELFF
TRBV4-2	TRBJ2-1	many	CASSQGGQGVYNEQFF
TRBV5-1	TRBJ2-6	many	CASSGVSGANVLTF
TRBV6-5	TRBJ2-4	.	CASSSSNIQYF
TRBV11-2	TRBJ2-6	many	CASSPGTGRGHSGANVLTF
TRBV3-1	TRBJ2-2	many	CASSQNTGELFF
TRBV7-3	TRBJ2-1	many	CASSPNTGTLNEQFF
TRBV5-1	TRBJ2-1	many	CASSQGGGQRNEQFF
TRBV5-1	TRBJ2-7	many	CASSLAPTGGSYEQYF
TRBV20-1	TRBJ2-5	.	CSARVVGQETQYF
TRBV5-1	TRBJ1-2	many	CASSPEGGDYGYTF
TRBV5-1	TRBJ2-5	many	CASSVAVEETQYF
TRBV4-1	TRBJ2-1	.	CASSQVRLTYYNEQFF
TRBV5-1	TRBJ1-6	many	CASSLALNQLGNSPLHF
TRBV7-2	TRBJ2-1	.	CASSLAYGGLAGYNEQFF
TRBV9	TRBJ2-2	many	CASSGLNPRTGELFF
TRBV7-2	TRBJ1-1	many	CASSSRYPWNTEAFF
TRBV28	TRBJ2-1	many	CASSLSQTGIAFF
TRBV7-9	TRBJ1-4	many	CASSLGAATNEKLFF
TRBV7-7	TRBJ2-3	.	CASSQGGQLTDTQYF
TRBV20-1	TRBJ2-7	many	CSARDWRTGRTYEQYF
TRBV5-6	TRBJ2-7	many	CASTDGGNEQYF
TRBV28	TRBJ1-1	many	CASLEGLPGLEAFF
TRBV5-1	TRBJ1-1	many	CASSLGTVQNTEAFF
TRBV5-1	TRBJ2-7	many	CASSGTDHLGLSYEQYF